This T cell receptor beta chain was identified during a study of CDR3 diversity in severe acne. TCRdb passed the PCR reads through MiXCR, listing each CDR3 protein once. The table has more than 85,000 distinct CDR3 sequences, less than 65% seen once; the top ten hold approximately 10%. The germline CDR1 and CDR2 sequences are MNHEY and SMNVEV (reference sequence). V shed 4 bases and J shed 4 bases, with 17 bases lying between them. The CDR3 runs to 16 residues. Source material: blood. The origin of this receptor is a male donor with severe acne vulgaris. V usage is TRBV27 and J usage is TRBJ2-1; maybe TRBD1 (5 bases). In DNA form, the CDR3 reads TGTGCCAGCAGTTCGATCACAGGTAGACGTTACAATGAGCAGTTCTTC. Translating it yields CASSSITGRRYNEQFF.